This entry describes one T cell receptor (beta chain). The antigen remains undetermined. The sorted conventional CD4+ T cells were CD25-low and CD127-high, with genomic DNA sequenced. These data originate in a study of regulatory and conventional T cells in RAG deficiency. Findings of the study overall: Other subsets showed approximately 9.6-fold reductions, but Treg unique TCR beta sequences fell about 92-fold in these patients.

The table came from immunoSEQ multiplex PCR; TCRdb's copy has only in-frame clones and leaves some out. The sample has around 20,000 clones; 85% to 95% are singletons. Per the germline V gene, CDR1 is SGHVS and CDR2 is FNYEAQ. The V end lost 3 bases, the J end lost 1 base, and 6 bases lay between the germline ends. The CDR3 loop spans 13 amino acids. These data were also filed under a second study, of regulatory T cells. This second report adds: The primer mix had 52 TRBV and 13 TRBJ primers.

The sequence was collected from a human donor in good health. The sequencing input was CD4+ T cells sorted from blood. The V call is TRBV7-6, the J call TRBJ1-1; D uncertain. CDR3 sequence: CASSFQENTEAFF. The CDR3 DNA is TGTGCCAGCAGCTTCCAGGAGAACACTGAAGCTTTCTTT.